The source of this TCR beta chain is a study of T cell repertoires in cytomegalovirus infection. With 6 bases clipped from V and 4 bases from J, the junction kept 12 bases outside the gene matches. Germline V gives CDR1 DFQATT, CDR2 SNEGSKA (reference sequence). The CDR3 has 15 amino acids. This clonotype occurred many times. From the reads, TCRdb called clonotypes with MiXCR, one entry per CDR3 protein. The table has roughly 230,000 distinct CDR3 sequences, roughly 6.5% seen once. The rearrangement links TRBV20-1 to TRBJ1-1; 9 bases align to TRBD1. Specimen: PBMCs. The sequence came from a human donor in good health (CMV status not recorded). Some clones in this sample may be carry-over from other donors' samples. For the CDR3, the DNA is TGCAGTGCCTCCCTCACGACAGGGGGTGTCACTGAAGCTTTCTTT. It translates to CSASLTTGGVTEAFF.